The TCR beta chain described here comes from a study of a mutant IDH1 vaccine in newly diagnosed glioma. Overall study: Patients were started on vaccination 4-6 weeks after radiotherapy alone, or with temozolomide cycles. Previous treatment comprised radiotherapy, temozolomide, or both, mostly both.

Comments on this clone: Antigen: not known. In the same sample, other DNA sequences code for this CDR3.

The CDR3 has 13 amino acids. CDR1 MNHEY and CDR2 SMNVEV come from the germline V gene (reference sequence). Losses at the gene ends were 5 bases for V and 4 bases for J; bases not matched to a gene: 3. Time point in this sample: week 23, last vaccination. A 20-mer mutant IDH1 peptide at 300 ug was injected subcutaneously with topical imiquimod. Repertoires were generated with immunoSEQ multiplex PCR, while TCRdb's copy carries only in-frame clones and drops some. The repertoire holds tens of thousands of clones, with about 81% as singletons. The chain recombines TRBV27 with TRBJ1-1; 8 positions agree with TRBD1. The source is a woman aged 40 to 50 with glioma. Some clones in this sample may be carry-over from other donors' samples. The starting material was PBMCs, obtained from a glioma patient whose treatment included an IDH1 peptide vaccine. The CDR3 protein is CASSLDRGTEAFF. CDR3 DNA sequence: TGTGCCAGCAGTCTAGACAGGGGCACTGAAGCTTTCTTT.